What follows are 24 T cell receptor beta chains derived from one specimen sequenced in a study of breast tumors, draining lymph nodes, adjacent tissues. TCRdb fed the multiplex PCR reads into MiXCR, producing one record per CDR3 protein. The top ten hold 5.5% to 6% of the sample, which has nearly 110,000 distinct CDR3 sequences, under 40% seen once. Samples came from axillary lymph nodes draining the breast cancer. Sequencing used axillary lymph node tissue. These receptors originate from a female donor with breast cancer. Some clones in this sample may be carry-over from other donors' samples.

At least ten counts were recorded for this clonotype. V usage is TRBV4-1 and J usage is TRBJ2-7; TRBD2 agrees at 12 bases. The junction had 5 bases not matched to a gene; V was cut back by 5 bases and J by 6 bases. This CDR3 spans 14 amino acids. Germline V lookup: CDR1 MGHRA, CDR2 YSYEKL. The CDR3 spells CASSVRTSGVEQYF. CDR3 coding DNA: TGCGCCAGCAGCGTCCGGACTAGCGGGGTCGAGCAGTACTTC.

This clonotype appeared many times. The chain uses TRBV20-1 and TRBJ2-3; D possibly uses TRBD1 or TRBD2 (6 bases each). Trimming took off 8 bases at V and 2 bases at J, with 20 bases between the two ends. The germline V gene has CDR1 DFQATT and CDR2 SNEGSKA (reference sequence). The CDR3 sequence is 15 residues long. The CDR3 DNA reads as TGCAGTCGAACGACAGGAGGGGTTCACACAGATACGCAGTATTTT. Amino acid sequence: CSRTTGGVHTDTQYF.

This clonotype was recorded many times. The chain uses TRBV28 and TRBJ2-7, with D hard to call. The length of the CDR3 is 14 residues. Trimming left V 3 bases short and J 2 bases short, with 11 bases between. Germline V gives CDR1 MDHEN, CDR2 SYDVKM. CDR3 sequence: CASSLGSHAYEQYF. DNA for the CDR3: TGTGCCAGCAGTTTGGGCTCGCACGCCTACGAGCAGTACTTC.

This clonotype was counted at least ten times. The V gene is TRBV7-6, the J gene TRBJ1-5, with TRBD1 matching over 11 bases. The CDR3 is 17 amino acids. CDR1 and CDR2 from the germline V gene are SGHVS and FNYEAQ. V trimming: 5 bases; J trimming: 2 bases; junction bases outside the gene matches: 8. The CDR3: CASSPGTGGIRNQPQHF. The CDR3 region has the DNA TGTGCCAGCAGCCCCGGGACAGGGGGGATCCGCAATCAGCCCCAGCATTTT.

This clonotype was found many times. The rearrangement uses TRBV7-8 and TRBJ2-7; unclear D gene. Per the germline V gene, CDR1 is SGHVS and CDR2 is FQNEAQ. Trimming shortened V by 5 bases and J by 1 base, and 9 bases separated the two germline ends. This CDR3 is built from 13 residues. As DNA, the CDR3 is TGTGCCAGCAGCCGGACGTTTTCCTACGAGCAGTACTTC. Encoded protein: CASSRTFSYEQYF.

As concerns this clonotype: It may be a read error: a sequence one base away is much more abundant. The chain joins TRBV5-5 to TRBJ1-5; D uncertain. The germline gives CDR1 SGHKS, CDR2 YYEKEE (reference sequence). The CDR3 is 16 residues long. As DNA, the CDR3 is TGTACCAGCAGCTTGGAGGTCGGAGGTAGCAATCAGCCCCAGCATTTT. Residues: CTSSLEVGGSNQPQHF.

This clonotype has a count of ten or more. The chain links TRBV7-2 to TRBJ2-3, with D hard to call. Germline V CDR1 and CDR2: SGHTA, FQGNSA. The CDR3 consists of 12 residues. The ends were cut back, 5 bases at V and 3 bases at J, with 6 bases in the middle. CDR3 sequence reads: CASSPTTDTQYF. As DNA, the CDR3 is TGTGCCAGCAGCCCCACGACAGATACGCAGTATTTT.

In its sample, this clonotype was seen many times. V and J are TRBV6-4 and TRBJ2-1, with 8 bases matching TRBD2. V shed 3 bases, J shed 5 bases, and the junction held 0 bases outside the gene matches. This CDR3 is built from 13 residues. Germline V gene sequence: CDR1 MRHNA, CDR2 SNTAGT. CDR3 protein: CASSEREDNEQFF. CDR3 DNA: TGTGCCAGCAGTGAGCGGGAGGACAATGAGCAGTTCTTC.

This sequence joins TRBV27 and TRBJ1-6; no definite D call. V shed 7 bases and J shed 6 bases, with 13 bases lying between them. Germline CDR1 reads MNHEY; CDR2 reads SMNVEV (reference sequence). This CDR3 has 14 residues. The CDR3 sequence is CASTSPGSNSPLHF. The CDR3 nucleotides read TGTGCCAGCACCTCTCCCGGCAGTAATTCACCCCTCCACTTT.

The gene calls are TRBV5-1 and TRBJ2-7, with 12 nucleotides matching TRBD1. V lost 4 bases and J lost 10; bases outside the gene matches: 6. Germline V gene sequence: CDR1 SGHRS, CDR2 YFSETQ. This CDR3 contains 13 residues. CDR3 region: CASSPGTGGGQYF. CDR3 sequence (DNA): TGCGCCAGCAGCCCAGGGACAGGGGGCGGCCAGTACTTC.

A word on this clonotype: One junction end does not reproduce the germline sequence, and a read error may be involved. The chain employs TRBV10-3 and TRBJ2-2; D may be TRBD1 (6 bases). Germline V gene sequence: CDR1 ENHRY, CDR2 SYGVKD. The CDR3 covers 14 residues. CDR3 coding DNA: TGTGCTATCACGGACAGAGCCAGCACCGGGGAGCTGTTTTTT. Encoded protein: CAITDRASTGELFF.

With regard to this clonotype: A much larger clonotype is one base distant, so this may be a read error. The V call is TRBV12-3 or TRBV12-4, the J call TRBJ2-7; the D gene is possibly TRBD1 (6 bases). The CDR3 loop spans 15 amino acids. For the CDR3, the DNA is TGTCCCAGCAGTTTCTTCTATACAGGGTCATACGAGCAGTACTTC. This encodes CPSSFFYTGSYEQYF.

This clonotype appeared many times. The V gene is TRBV6-1, the J gene TRBJ1-2, with D perhaps matching TRBD1 (5 bases). This CDR3 region has 14 residues. The germline gives CDR1 MNHNS, CDR2 SASEGT. Trimming pared 2 bases from V and 4 bases from J, leaving 11 bases between. The CDR3 DNA reads as TGTGCCAGCAGTGAACGGGGGGATGCCTATGGCTACACCTTC. It encodes CASSERGDAYGYTF.

Ten or more counts support this clonotype. V gene TRBV19 combines with J gene TRBJ2-7; D might be TRBD1 (6 bases). From germline, CDR1 is LNHDA and CDR2 SQIVND (reference sequence). The CDR3 is 12 amino acids. V was pared by 6 bases and J by 6 bases, with 12 bases between. DNA for the CDR3: TGTGCCAGTAGCCAAACAGGGAGCGAGCAGTACTTC. It is translated as CASSQTGSEQYF. Together with reference TRBV19 and TRBJ2-7, the CDR3 gives the full variable domain: DGGITQSPKYLFRKEGQNVTLSCEQNLNHDAMYWYRQDPGQGLRLIYYSQIVNDFQKGDIAEGYSVSREKKESFPLTVTSAQKNPTAFYLCASSQTGSEQYFGPGTRLTVT.

Comment on this clonotype: This sequence may be a read error, since a much larger clone differs from it by one base. The chain employs TRBV6-6 and TRBJ1-3; 7 nucleotides line up with TRBD1. Germline V gene sequence: CDR1 MNHNY, CDR2 SVGAGI (reference sequence). The V segment lost 6 bases and the J segment 0 bases; nucleotides outside the gene matches: 8. CDR3 length equals 16 residues. Here the CDR3 DNA reads TGTGCCAGCAGGCCCAGGGACAGCCGCTCTGGAAACACCATATATTTT. Translating gives CASRPRDSRSGNTIYF.

In this sample, this clonotype turned up many times. V usage is TRBV20-1 and J usage is TRBJ1-3, with D unclear. In germline, CDR1 is DFQATT, CDR2 SNEGSKA (reference sequence). This CDR3 comprises 11 residues. Trimming left V 5 bases short and J 4 bases short, with 6 bases between. Here the CDR3 DNA reads TGCAGTGCTCACGAGGGAAACACCATATATTTT. This gives the protein CSAHEGNTIYF.

This clonotype was seen at least ten times. V and J are TRBV4-2 and TRBJ2-2; TRBD2 might be the D (6 bases). CDR1 is LGHNA, CDR2 YNFKEQ, per germline. The V end was cut by 0 bases, the J end by 3 bases, with 11 bases between. This CDR3 has 16 amino acids. CDR3 region: CASSQDMAGYTGELFF. As DNA, the CDR3 is TGTGCCAGCAGCCAAGACATGGCGGGGTACACCGGGGAGCTGTTTTTT.

This clonotype was detected only once. The chain uses TRBV10-3 and TRBJ2-3, with 9 bases identical to TRBD2. Germline lookup yields CDR1 ENHRY and CDR2 SYGVKD. The CDR3 consists of 15 residues. The junction had 2 bases not matched to a gene; V was cut back by 4 bases and J by 0 bases. The CDR3 sequence is CAISATSGSTDTQYF. The CDR3 DNA is TGTGCCATCAGTGCGACTAGCGGCAGCACAGATACGCAGTATTTT.

This sequence joins TRBV19 and TRBJ1-6; TRBD1 matches at 7 bases. Germline CDR1 reads LNHDA; CDR2 reads SQIVND (reference sequence). Losses at the gene ends were 6 bases for V and 6 bases for J; bases not matched to a gene: 5. CDR3 size: 14 residues. CDR3 in amino acids: CASSDRVSNSPLHF. In nucleotides, the CDR3 is TGTGCCAGTAGCGACAGGGTGAGTAATTCACCCCTCCACTTT. Supplemented by reference TRBV19 and TRBJ1-6, the full variable domain reads DGGITQSPKYLFRKEGQNVTLSCEQNLNHDAMYWYRQDPGQGLRLIYYSQIVNDFQKGDIAEGYSVSREKKESFPLTVTSAQKNPTAFYLCASSDRVSNSPLHFGNGTRLTVT.

Note on this clonotype: A much larger clonotype is one base distant, so this may be a read error. This chain joins TRBV20-1 and TRBJ2-1, with 7 bases fitting TRBD2. Per germline, CDR1 DFQATT and CDR2 SNEGSKA (reference sequence). The CDR3 extends over 12 amino acids. The CDR3 spells CSARGREDEPFF. The DNA of the CDR3 is TGCAGTGCTAGGGGACGGGAGGATGAGCCGTTCTTC.

This clonotype was found many times. The chain joins TRBV5-1 to TRBJ2-3; D gene unclear. CDR1 and CDR2 (germline): SGHRS, YFSETQ. This CDR3 comprises 13 residues. Trimming shortened V by 3 bases and J by 1 base, and 6 bases separated the two germline ends. CDR3 loop: CASSSEGTDTQYF. The CDR3 bases are TGCGCCAGCAGCTCCGAGGGCACAGATACGCAGTATTTT.

The table lists this clonotype with many counts. This chain joins TRBV20-1 and TRBJ1-5; D unclear. The V end lost 4 bases, the J end lost 4 bases, and 23 bases lay between the germline ends. The germline V gene encodes CDR1 DFQATT and CDR2 SNEGSKA (reference sequence). The CDR3 sequence is 17 residues long. The chain's CDR3 is CSAKPIQATDKNQPQHF. CDR3 DNA: TGCAGTGCTAAACCGATTCAAGCGACGGATAAAAATCAGCCCCAGCATTTT.

There are many counts of this clonotype. In DNA, the CDR3 is TGCGCCAGCAGCTCAGGGACAGGGGCAGATACGCAGTATTTT. Translating it yields CASSSGTGADTQYF. The J gene is TRBJ2-3, the V gene TRBV5-1, with 10 bases identical to TRBD1. The junction had 2 bases not matched to a gene; V was cut back by 3 bases and J by 4 bases. In germline, CDR1 is SGHRS, CDR2 YFSETQ. CDR3 size: 14 residues. Looking up the rest from reference TRBV5-1 and TRBJ2-3 gives the full variable domain: KAGVTQTPRYLIKTRGQQVTLSCSPISGHRSVSWYQQTPGQGLQFLFEYFSETQRNKGNFPGRFSGRQFSNSRSEMNVSTLELGDSALYLCASSSGTGADTQYFGPGTRLTVL.

This clonotype showed up many times. This rearrangement joins TRBV28 to TRBJ2-7; tentatively, D is TRBD1 or TRBD2 (7 bases each). Trimming stripped 1 base from V and 3 bases from J, with 10 bases between. The CDR3 is 14 residues long. CDR1 is MDHEN, CDR2 SYDVKM, per germline. This CDR3 is CASSLSRGGYEQYF. CDR3 bases: TGTGCCAGCAGTTTATCCAGGGGGGGCTACGAGCAGTACTTC.